Sequencing of this T cell receptor beta chain was carried out in a study of cytomegalovirus exposure and HLA in healthy donors (dated by TCRdb to the late 2010s). Regarding the research as a whole: According to an earlier analysis of 587 of the donors, about 179 million T cells yielded over 90 million unique TCR beta sequences and 276 Gb of sequence data. An early release that covered fewer than 750 HLA-typed donors contained approximately 300 gigabases of sequencing data and 80 million or so unique TCR sequences. The genetic ancestry cluster associated with self-reported Caucasian donors included 65% to 90% of the 398 genotyped donors. The study aimed to test whether signatures of past pathogen exposure could be identified by cataloging public T cell receptors. The study profiled the T cell repertoires of more than 500 subjects by immunosequencing and related them to cytomegalovirus serostatus. In addition to the first cohort of around 670 subjects, a separate validation cohort of 130 or so different subjects was used. The study combined high-throughput TCR immunosequencing, statistical association of individual TCRs with disease status, and machine learning to predict cytomegalovirus infection status. A later analysis re-examined previously published TCR beta repertoires from just over 650 donors and added high-resolution HLA genotyping to investigate patterns of TCR occurrence. Rather than using new phenotypic data, the later analysis identified candidate immune exposures from TCR beta sequences and from how often those sequences occurred across donors. An earlier analysis of roughly 600 of the donors used high-throughput TCR beta sequencing to judge whether each TCR beta V gene segment behaved as functional or pseudogenic. Donor age, sex, ethnicity and CMV serostatus were compiled alongside the repertoire data. A later genetic analysis took genome-wide SNP genotypes for 398 of the 666 donors and used that subset as a discovery cohort. All discovery cohort repertoires had been generated on a single sequencing platform. Both class I and class II loci were covered by HLA typing, at four-digit resolution. The number of typed donors differed by locus: about 629-630 for A, B, C, DRB1 and DQB1; about 520 for DQA1; 606 for DPA1; and some 470 for DPB1. Five DR-DQ haplotypes were treated as single units for association and clustering because of strong linkage in the cohort. Across approximately 420 genotyped donors of the cohort, an average of roughly 250,000 unique TCR beta nucleotide sequences per donor were sequenced, and roughly 20% of those sequences were non-productive. On the study overall, not on this receptor specifically: Immune exposure information for the cohort was limited to CMV serostatus. Roughly uniform sequencing depth across donors was assumed in presence/absence analyses, although this assumption may not hold. A later analysis found that HLA-associated TCR beta chains were more clonally expanded and had lower generation probabilities than equally common non-associated chains. According to the authors, the approach could potentially be generalized to other disease states and immunological phenotypes. In a later analysis, most CMV-associated TCR beta chains were found to appear HLA-restricted, with HLA associations seemingly driven largely by CMV exposure. Strong co-occurrence of HLA alleles, especially DR and DQ, made assigning TCR associations to individual alleles difficult. A further reported finding was that TCR beta sequences accurately predicted the HLA-A and HLA-B alleles for most subjects in the first cohort. Three of the identified cytomegalovirus-associated TCR beta chains were confirmed in vitro to be specific for cytomegalovirus antigens. Compared with the 666-donor mean, donors in an Asian-associated ancestry cluster had fewer N-insertions in productive TCRs, according to a later genetic analysis. According to a later analysis, parvovirus B19, influenza, CMV and Epstein-Barr virus appeared linked to several top co-occurrence clusters. Most TCR sequences were seen in very few donors, while some public TCRs were found in many individuals. A total of around 150 TCR beta chains were listed by the study as associated with cytomegalovirus. An association between a missense DCLRE1C variant and V-gene and J-gene trimming of TCR beta chains was found in a later genetic analysis and replicated in an independent cohort. At a false discovery rate of 0.05, a later analysis linked some 18,000 TCR beta sequences to specific HLA alleles. A group of highly shared sequence variants was considered likely to be a technical artifact of the sequencing pipeline. Correlated functional status among segregating V segments might be attributable to linkage disequilibrium, but an unknown experimental factor could not be ruled out. In an earlier analysis of some 640 of the donors, most TCR beta V segments were observed in productive rearrangements about 90% or about 30% of the time, broadly matching IMGT annotations. Some IMGT-functional V segments, including TRBV6-2 and TRBV6-3, could not be told apart with the 87-base-pair reads, so those segments were excluded. In this cohort, only TCR beta chains were sequenced, and detectable features were limited by the absence of alpha or paired-chain data. Because HLA typing was missing for some donors at each locus, association tests included only the typed subset. The classifier was reported to diagnose cytomegalovirus status with high specificity and sensitivity in both the original cohort and the validation cohort. According to a later analysis, TCR association rates differed among HLA loci, with DRB1 alleles showing the most associated TCRs and HLA-C alleles showing the fewest. Over 15 rarely observed V segments, including chromosome 9 orphons, were excluded from the earlier analysis of 550 to 700 of the donors because counts were too low.

Of note for this clone: Its antigen specificity is not known. Per-base quality was not reported, and no clone a single base away is much larger than it.

The library was prepared using the immunoSEQ multiplex PCR assay. For the multiplex PCR, a mixture combining 60 forward primers for TCR Vbeta segments and 13 reverse primers for TCR Jbeta segments was used. A multiplex PCR assay on genomic DNA amplified the CDR3 region of rearranged TCR beta genes. The Illumina HiSeq System was used to sequence the amplified TCR beta libraries as 87-base-pair reads. On the study's bioinformatics: A later analysis counted about 80 million unique TCR beta chains across the 670 or so repertoires, and around 12 million of these chains were shared by at least two donors. Raw reads were error-corrected and collapsed into unique sequences by a nearest-neighbor algorithm in which closely related sequences were merged to remove PCR and sequencing errors. V, D and J gene segments were assigned by aligning CDR3 sequences to IMGT reference sequences. For a sequence to be retained, at least a six-nucleotide match to both a V gene segment and a J gene segment was required. A rearrangement was called productive if the CDR3 had no stop codons and remained in frame with V and J, and every other rearrangement was called non-productive. Following IMGT convention, CDR3 was defined as the stretch from the second conserved V-encoded cysteine up to the conserved J-encoded phenylalanine. Sequences without an unambiguous match to a single V gene segment were excluded from the earlier analysis of approximately 560 of the donors. In an earlier analysis of approximately 500 of the donors, a V segment was called functional when productive rearrangements were above 56.7%, and segregating when the standard deviation between donors exceeded 5%. A statistical classification framework was built for diagnosing cytomegalovirus status from the catalog of TCR beta chain sequences. In a later analysis, V and J genes were assigned by comparing TCR nucleotide sequences against IMGT/GENE-DB human TR gene sequences. Using the TCRdist pipeline, a later analysis assigned CDR3 sequences along with most-parsimonious VDJ recombination scenarios. In a later analysis, each TCR beta chain was defined by its CDR3 amino acid sequence together with its V-gene family, and reads lacking a unique V-gene family were excluded. A later analysis removed 550 to 650 highly shared, low-generation-probability nucleotide sequences to deal with suspected cross-contamination and a sequencing artifact. For each public chain, a later analysis derived a clonal expansion index from normalized ranks of inferred template counts within each repertoire. In a later analysis, generation probabilities were computed with a VDJ recombination model fitted to out-of-frame rearrangements, and the resulting probabilities were checked against IGoR. A later analysis scored TCR-TCR, TCR-HLA and TCR-CMV co-occurrence with hypergeometric tests, applying a repertoire-size bias correction to TCR pairs. A later analysis estimated false discovery rates by permuting HLA or CMV assignments 20 times. In a later analysis, co-occurring TCRs were grouped using DBSCAN, with TCRdist sequence similarity added in when clustering inside HLA-allele-positive subsets. Co-occurrence clustering excluded repertoires with fewer than 30,000 or more than 120,000 public chains, plus five with anomalous nucleotide sharing. TCRdb's version of the immuneACCESS table is confined to in-frame rearrangements and falls short of the full clone set. An unresolved V gene accounts for under half of the shortfall where checked; the remainder is of unknown origin. That table gives V, J and clone size, and the DNA gave D and trimming. A total of roughly 120,000 clones appear in this sample, approximately 74% of them only once. The ten largest clones capture about 9.9% of the sample.

The cohort comprised some 730 healthy bone marrow donors. At the time of sampling, all cohort members were nominally healthy, though unrecorded immune exposures were likely present. The donor tested CMV seropositive, placing the donor among the 289 seropositive members of the cohort. A peripheral blood sample was collected from each donor, and TCR beta sequencing was performed on peripheral blood mononuclear cells. The Qiagen DNeasy Blood Extraction Kit was used to extract genomic DNA from the blood cell samples. Inclusive of the bounding cysteine and phenylalanine, the CDR3 is 16 residues long. Only the CDR3 DNA stays, 48 bases, in frame from base 1. The germline V gene sets CDR1 to SGDLS and CDR2 to YYNGEE. Unmatched junction bases come to 13, with V trimmed by 4 bases and J by 8 bases.

The chain was built from TRBV9 and TRBJ2-1, with 9 central nucleotides matching TRBD2. This TCR derives from a woman aged 50 to 60 in good health and CMV-seropositive. The material sequenced was PBMCs. The nucleotide sequence is given as TGTGCCAGCAGCACAGCCGGGACTAGCCGTTTTGATGAGCAGTTCTTC. Translation gives CASSTAGTSRFDEQFF. Extended through the reference TRBV9 and TRBJ2-1 proteins, this CDR3 yields the full variable domain: DSGVTQTPKHLITATGQRVTLRCSPRSGDLSVYWYQQSLDQGLQFLIQYYNGEERAKGNILERFSAQQFPDLHSELNLSSLELGDSALYFCASSTAGTSRFDEQFFGPGTRLTVL.